Given below is one T cell receptor beta chain in context. Its antigen has not been determined. Nothing much larger sits one base from this clone, and base qualities are not available. This sample stems from a study of beta chain features in type 1 diabetes (dated by TCRdb to 2016 to 2019). Turning to the overall study: Mean age, gender distribution, total cell number and subset yield did not differ between patients and healthy donors. A total of approximately 100 million sorted cells were examined across all samples, and the number of cells per subset was strongly correlated with RNA yield. The study compared the TCRB repertoires of sorted circulating CD4+ T cell subsets in recently diagnosed type 1 diabetes patients with those in matched healthy donors. Regulatory and stem cell-like memory subsets were obtained from only 8 patients and roughly 8 healthy donors, while naive and central memory subsets were obtained from all 28 donors. The study at large found these results: HLA sub-analyses involved small numbers of individuals, so any influence of HLA type on TCRB rearrangement remained unresolved. Because cDNA rather than genomic DNA was sequenced, highly expressing activated cells could have been over-represented, although no difference in activation and CD3 levels was found between groups. Fewer insertions and more nucleotide deletions at VDJ recombination sites were observed in patients with type 1 diabetes, implying thymic rearrangement abnormalities. The naive, central memory and regulatory TCRB repertoires appeared to resemble one another more closely among patients than among healthy donors. In all four CD4+ subsets, TCRB CDR3 length was moderately but significantly shorter in type 1 diabetes patients. Shorter templates might have been favored by PCR, but patient and control samples were amplified and corrected together, so both groups would have been affected equally by any skew.

Each donor gave one peripheral blood draw, averaging roughly 120 mL, which was collected into heparinised tubes. A BD FACSAria II and a panel including CD45RO, CCR7, CD25, CD127, CD95 and CD27 were used to sort naive, central memory, regulatory and stem cell-like memory CD4+ T cells. Purity was above 95% for every sorted population. PBMCs were separated immediately by Lymphoprep density gradient centrifugation and were stained directly, without being cultured. To minimize batch effects, samples were stained and sorted in pairs, one healthy donor with one patient per experiment. The entire amount of isolated RNA was reverse transcribed using the High Capacity cDNA Reverse Transcription Kit, so the sequenced TCRB transcripts were expressed ones. Deep immunoSEQ sequencing was performed on naive, central memory and regulatory T cell samples, with an average of roughly 4 million total reads per sample. Sorted cells were lysed in RLT buffer and RNA was extracted with DNase-treated RNeasy Micro or Mini kits, depending on cell number. To prevent cross-contamination, every cell subset was processed on its own, while patient and healthy donor samples were processed together. Using the immunoSEQ multiplex PCR, TCRB sequences were amplified from cDNA into 87-bp fragments spanning the CDR3 region. The amplicons were sequenced using the Illumina HiSeq platform. The source study handled its data this way. PCR bias was computationally corrected using synthetic template baselines, reads within Hamming distance 2 were collapsed, and singletons that could not be merged were discarded. Reads were aligned against IMGT so that V, D and J genes, CDR3 length and insertions or deletions at six rearrangement sites could be assigned. Within each subset, clonotype counts were normalized to sorted cell number, after which true diversity and Gini coefficients were computed with the tcR R package. The overlap coefficient, calculated on TCRB nucleotide sequences, was used to measure repertoire sharing. Here the immuneACCESS table is served through TCRdb, limited to in-frame sequences with V and J called. Missing clones are a known gap in these copies; in checked studies unresolved V genes cover under half, and the rest lacks a known reason. V, J and clone size reflect that table, while D and trimming were determined from the DNA. Counted in this sample were about 150,000 clones; 11% of them appeared once. The ten largest clonotypes hold roughly 2% of the sample.

The junction carries 9 bases between V and J, which are trimmed by 2 bases and 2 bases respectively. Looking up the germline V gene (reference sequence) yields CDR1 GTSNPN and CDR2 SVGIG. The CDR3 sequence holds 13 residues, the cysteine and phenylalanine included. The CDR3 DNA has 39 bases and is translated from base 1. The sequence is built from TRBV30 and TRBJ2-5; TRBD1 is a possible D gene, resting on 6 matching bases. Material: central memory CD4+ T cells from blood. The sequence was obtained from a man between 18 and 35 years old in good health. The CDR3 reads CAWSSQGQETQYF. The nucleotides read TGTGCCTGGAGTTCACAGGGTCAAGAGACCCAGTACTTC.